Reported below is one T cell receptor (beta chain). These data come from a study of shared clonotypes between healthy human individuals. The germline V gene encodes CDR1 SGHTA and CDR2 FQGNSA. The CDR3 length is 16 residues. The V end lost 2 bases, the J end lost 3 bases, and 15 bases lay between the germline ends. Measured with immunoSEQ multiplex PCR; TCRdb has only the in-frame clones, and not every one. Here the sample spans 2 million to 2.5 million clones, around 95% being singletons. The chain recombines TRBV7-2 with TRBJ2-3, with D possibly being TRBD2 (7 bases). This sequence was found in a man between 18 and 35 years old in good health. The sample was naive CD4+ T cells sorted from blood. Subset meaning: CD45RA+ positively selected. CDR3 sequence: CASSLKWGGQTDTQYF. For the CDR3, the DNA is TGTGCCAGCAGCTTAAAGTGGGGGGGCCAGACAGATACGCAGTATTTT.